A single sample is the source of the 15 T cell receptor beta chains below, sequenced in a study of somatic mutations in cytotoxic T cells in rheumatoid arthritis. Clones were read by immunoSEQ multiplex PCR, and TCRdb kept only the in-frame ones, dropping some. This sample has some 20,000 clones, with over 80% found just once. The sequenced sample consisted of CD8+ T cells sorted from blood. The source of these receptors is an adult with rheumatoid arthritis.

The chain employs TRBV9 and TRBJ1-2; D is possibly TRBD1 (5 bases). Trimming removed 5 bases from V and 6 bases from J, with 8 bases in between. Looked up from germline, CDR1 is SGDLS and CDR2 is YYNGEE. This CDR3 contains 11 residues. CDR3: CASRGENGYTF. CDR3 bases: TGTGCCAGCAGGGGGGAAAATGGCTACACCTTC.

The chain employs TRBV7-2 and TRBJ1-2; 8 nucleotides align to TRBD1. The CDR3 length is 17 residues. Germline CDR1 and CDR2: SGHTA and FQGNSA. The V segment lost 3 bases and the J segment 4 bases; nucleotides outside the gene matches: 13. The DNA of the CDR3 is TGTGCCAGCAGCTTGGATACCCCGGACAGGGCCATCTATGGCTACACCTTC. It translates to CASSLDTPDRAIYGYTF.

The rearrangement joins TRBV13 to TRBJ2-7; D not certain. The germline V gene encodes CDR1 PRHDT and CDR2 FYEKMQ (reference sequence). The CDR3 has 14 amino acids. Trimming stripped 5 bases from V and 0 bases from J, with 11 bases between. The CDR3 sequence is CASSPGSGSYEQYF. The CDR3 DNA follows: TGTGCCAGCAGCCCAGGCTCCGGCTCCTACGAGCAGTACTTC.

The chain has TRBV6-5 and TRBJ1-5, with D uncertain. CDR3 size: 13 residues. The germline V gene has CDR1 MNHEY and CDR2 SVGAGI. V was shortened by 4 bases and J by 2 bases, with 6 bases between the two germline ends. CDR3 bases: TGTGCCAGCAGTTCGATGGGCAATCAGCCCCAGCATTTT. Residues: CASSSMGNQPQHF.

The V gene is TRBV9, the J gene TRBJ2-2, with no clear D. V was trimmed by 1 base and J by 6 bases, leaving 4 bases between them. CDR3 length: 12 amino acids. From germline, CDR1 is SGDLS and CDR2 YYNGEE. The CDR3 DNA sequence: TGTGCCAGCAGCGTAACTCCCGGGGAGCTGTTTTTT. It translates to CASSVTPGELFF.

The chain combines TRBV2 with TRBJ2-5, with a tentative D call TRBD2 (6 bases). There are 14 residues in the CDR3. V lost 5 bases and J lost 6, with 16 bases in between. The germline V gene encodes CDR1 SNHLY and CDR2 FYNNEI. For the CDR3, the DNA is TGTGCCAGCAGTAAATCCGGGACTGCGAAGACCCAGTACTTC. Amino acids: CASSKSGTAKTQYF.

The chain combines TRBV2 with TRBJ2-3, with D possibly being TRBD2 (6 bases). Germline lookup yields CDR1 SNHLY and CDR2 FYNNEI. The V end was cut by 2 bases, the J end by 4 bases, with 19 bases between. The CDR3 extends over 17 amino acids. CDR3 sequence reads: CASSEMGLRPAADTQYF. For the CDR3, the DNA is TGTGCCAGCAGTGAAATGGGACTCCGCCCCGCGGCAGATACGCAGTATTTT.

This clone turned up a few times. This chain links TRBV5-5 with TRBJ1-1, with D unresolved. The CDR3 loop spans 13 amino acids. V lost 4 bases and J lost 10, with 17 bases in between. The V gene's germline CDR1 is SGHKS and CDR2 YYEKEE (reference sequence). The CDR3 DNA reads as TGTGCCAGCAGCCTCCCGAACGGGGATGGAGCTTTCTTT. It yields the protein CASSLPNGDGAFF.

This chain links TRBV6-1 with TRBJ1-4; D unresolved. The germline V gene has CDR1 MNHNS and CDR2 SASEGT. Trimming took off 4 bases at V and 5 bases at J, with 8 bases between the two ends. The CDR3 sequence is 13 residues long. As DNA, the CDR3 is TGTGCCAGCAGTGTCCGGGCGAATGAAAAACTGTTTTTT. Protein: CASSVRANEKLFF.

This clone was seen only a few times. J is TRBJ2-1 and V is TRBV7-9; tentative D call: TRBD2 (5 bases). V was trimmed by 5 bases and J by 0 bases, leaving 14 bases between them. Germline V lookup: CDR1 SEHNR, CDR2 FQNEAQ (reference sequence). This CDR3 region has 16 residues. The CDR3 sequence is CASSPWFGSSYNEQFF. CDR3 bases: TGTGCCAGCAGCCCATGGTTTGGGAGCTCCTACAATGAGCAGTTCTTC.

V usage is TRBV7-3 and J usage is TRBJ2-1; 8 nucleotides match TRBD2. V lost 1 base and J lost 8; bases outside the gene matches: 4. Looked up from germline, CDR1 is SGHTA and CDR2 is FQGTGA. The CDR3 extends over 14 amino acids. The CDR3 region is CASSLSGGWDEQFF. The CDR3 DNA sequence: TGTGCCAGCAGCTTAAGCGGGGGGTGGGATGAGCAGTTCTTC. The whole variable domain, remainder taken from reference TRBV7-3 and TRBJ2-1, is GAGVSQTPSNKVTEKGKYVELRCDPISGHTALYWYRQSLGQGPEFLIYFQGTGAADDSGLPNDRFFAVRPEGSVSTLKIQRTERGDSAVYLCASSLSGGWDEQFFGPGTRLTVL.

This chain connects TRBV19 to TRBJ1-5; 7 bases are shared with TRBD1. The V segment lost 3 bases and the J segment 4 bases; nucleotides outside the gene matches: 6. The CDR3 covers 15 residues. In germline, CDR1 is LNHDA, CDR2 SQIVND (reference sequence). CDR3 amino acids: CASSIFQGGNQPQHF. The DNA for the CDR3 is TGTGCCAGTAGTATCTTTCAGGGGGGAAATCAGCCCCAGCATTTT.

The V gene is TRBV7-3, the J gene TRBJ1-2; D is unresolved. Germline V CDR1 and CDR2: SGHTA, FQGTGA. V lost 5 bases and J lost 7, with 17 bases in between. The CDR3 contains 14 residues. CDR3 sequence (DNA): TGTGCCAGCAGCCAATCCTCCGGGGAGACTGGCTACACCTTC. Translated: CASSQSSGETGYTF.

This clone was counted only a few times. The rearrangement joins TRBV19 to TRBJ1-2, with D possibly matching TRBD1 (6 bases). Germline lookup yields CDR1 LNHDA and CDR2 SQIVND (reference sequence). This CDR3 has 16 amino acids. V was cut by 10 bases and J by 8 bases, with 29 bases left in between. The CDR3 spells CAIYQGGEGARRGYTF. Written as DNA, the CDR3 is TGTGCCATCTACCAAGGGGGAGAAGGGGCTAGGAGGGGCTACACCTTC.

V is TRBV9 and J is TRBJ1-2; TRBD1 is a possible D gene (5 bases). CDR1 SGDLS and CDR2 YYNGEE come from the germline V gene. V gave up 4 bases and J gave up 4 bases, with 14 bases separating them. This CDR3 region has 14 residues. The CDR3 here is CASSPGTGGYGYTF. The DNA of the CDR3 is TGTGCCAGCAGCCCCGGGACTGGGGGCTATGGCTACACCTTC.